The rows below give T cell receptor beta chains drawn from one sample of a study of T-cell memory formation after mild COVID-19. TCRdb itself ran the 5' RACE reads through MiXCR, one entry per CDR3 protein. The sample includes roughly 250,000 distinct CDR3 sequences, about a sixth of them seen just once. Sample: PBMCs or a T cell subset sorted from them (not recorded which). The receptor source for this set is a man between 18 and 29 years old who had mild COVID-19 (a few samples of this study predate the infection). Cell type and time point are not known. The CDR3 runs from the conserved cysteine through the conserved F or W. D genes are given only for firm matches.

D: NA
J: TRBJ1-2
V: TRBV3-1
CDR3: CASSLKGTNYGYTF

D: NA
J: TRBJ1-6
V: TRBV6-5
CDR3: CASSYGALGRINSPLHF

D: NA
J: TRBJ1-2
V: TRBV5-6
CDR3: CASTTGQSEYGYTF

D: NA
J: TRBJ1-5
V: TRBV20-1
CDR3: CSASPSFGGYANQPQHF

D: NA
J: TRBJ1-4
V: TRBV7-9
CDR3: CASSLGPGAEKLFF

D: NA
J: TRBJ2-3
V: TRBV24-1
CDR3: CATSVADTQYF

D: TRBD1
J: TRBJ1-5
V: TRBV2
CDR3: CASNTQGGARQPQHF

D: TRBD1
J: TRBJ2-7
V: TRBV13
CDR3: CASSSNRGRRAYEQYF

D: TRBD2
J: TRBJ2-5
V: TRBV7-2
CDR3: CASSRGGAEETQYF

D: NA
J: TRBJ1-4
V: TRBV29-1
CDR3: CSVEDSGTNEKLFF

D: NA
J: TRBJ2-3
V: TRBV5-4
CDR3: CASSLVYARGADTQYF

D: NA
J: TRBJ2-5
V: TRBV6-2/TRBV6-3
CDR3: CASTTSRETQYF

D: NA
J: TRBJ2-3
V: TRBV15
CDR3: CATSRRVSTDTQYF

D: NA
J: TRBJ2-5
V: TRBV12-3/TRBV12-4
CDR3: CASSSTRTGQETQYF

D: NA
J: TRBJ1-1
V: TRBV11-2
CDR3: CASSPGRGNTEAFF

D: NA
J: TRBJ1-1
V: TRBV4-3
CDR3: CASSQDIVRTGLGTEAFF

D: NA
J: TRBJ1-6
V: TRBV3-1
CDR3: CASSPRQYGEPLHF

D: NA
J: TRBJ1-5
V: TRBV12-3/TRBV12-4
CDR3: CASSLVTGSNQPQHF

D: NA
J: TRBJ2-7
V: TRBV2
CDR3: CAWPREDHSYEQYF

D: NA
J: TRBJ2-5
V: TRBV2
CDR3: CATHRVQETQYF

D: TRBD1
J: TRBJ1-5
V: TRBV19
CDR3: CASSMGTGGAEPQHF

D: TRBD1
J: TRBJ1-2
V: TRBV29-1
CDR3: CSAAGTAYGYTF

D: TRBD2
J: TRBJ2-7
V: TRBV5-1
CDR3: CASSLAASGGATYEQYF

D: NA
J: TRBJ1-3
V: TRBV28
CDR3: CASISGTAGNTIYF

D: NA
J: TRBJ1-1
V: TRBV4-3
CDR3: CASSQAVSRVLGTEAFF

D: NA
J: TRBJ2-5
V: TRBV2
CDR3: CASSSRAGQETQYF

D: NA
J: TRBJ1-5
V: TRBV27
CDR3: CASSHQGHQPQHF

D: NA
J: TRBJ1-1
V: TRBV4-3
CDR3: CASSLLAGPTEAFF

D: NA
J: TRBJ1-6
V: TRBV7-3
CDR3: CASSHRGSGSPLHF